The 27 T cell receptor beta chains listed next were all sequenced from one sample in a study of shared clonotypes between healthy human individuals. Sequenced by immunoSEQ multiplex PCR; TCRdb stores in-frame clones only, minus some. Among about 520,000 clones listed, around 73% were seen once. The sequenced material came from PBMCs. These receptors came from a woman aged 40 to 55 in good health. Some clones in this sample may be carry-over from other donors' samples.

This chain uses TRBV28 with TRBJ2-1; TRBD2 matches 11 bases. CDR1 and CDR2 from the germline V gene are MDHEN and SYDVKM. This CDR3 has 16 residues. V was pared by 6 bases and J by 0 bases, with 4 bases of the junction left unmatched. The CDR3 reads CASRGGTSGSYNEQFF. CDR3 DNA: TGTGCCAGCAGGGGGGGGACTAGCGGCTCCTACAATGAGCAGTTCTTC.

The J gene is TRBJ1-5, the V gene TRBV19; 8 bases fit TRBD1. This CDR3 comprises 14 residues. Per the germline V gene, CDR1 is LNHDA and CDR2 is SQIVND (reference sequence). Trimming took 4 bases from V and 4 from J; bases not matched to a gene: 3. The CDR3, as DNA: TGTGCCAGTAGTACCACAGGGGGGAATCAGCCCCAGCATTTT. It codes for CASSTTGGNQPQHF. The whole variable domain, remainder taken from reference TRBV19 and TRBJ1-5, is DGGITQSPKYLFRKEGQNVTLSCEQNLNHDAMYWYRQDPGQGLRLIYYSQIVNDFQKGDIAEGYSVSREKKESFPLTVTSAQKNPTAFYLCASSTTGGNQPQHFGDGTRLSIL.

The rearrangement uses TRBV18 and TRBJ1-5; D is uncertain. Trimming took 3 bases from V and 5 from J, leaving 11 bases between them. Per germline, CDR1 KGHSH and CDR2 LQKENI. There are 14 residues in the CDR3. The CDR3: CASSPSPGDQPQHF. CDR3 sequence (DNA): TGTGCCAGCTCACCCAGCCCCGGGGATCAGCCCCAGCATTTT.

V and J are TRBV11-2 and TRBJ2-7; 9 bases are shared with TRBD2. This CDR3 has 13 amino acids. V shed 2 bases, J shed 5 bases, and the junction held 1 base outside the gene matches. CDR1 and CDR2 from the germline V gene are SGHAT and FQNNGV. In DNA, the CDR3 is TGTGCCAGCAGCTTACGCGGGGGGGACGAGCAGTACTTC. It codes for CASSLRGGDEQYF.

Only a few counts were recorded for this clone. The rearrangement joins TRBV15 to TRBJ2-7; tentative D call: TRBD2 (5 bases). This CDR3 has 15 residues. V lost 5 bases and J lost 4, with 18 bases in between. Germline V lookup: CDR1 LNHNV, CDR2 YYDKDF (reference sequence). The CDR3 DNA reads as TGTGCCACCAGCCCCGGGTGGCCGGGGAAGTACGAGCAGTACTTC. Protein sequence: CATSPGWPGKYEQYF.

The CDR3 DNA reads as TGTGCCAGCAGCTCTCAGGACAGGGGGCCCGGCTACACCTTC. Protein sequence: CASSSQDRGPGYTF. The genes are TRBV11-2 and TRBJ1-2; the match to TRBD1 covers 11 bases. V lost 4 bases and J lost 8; bases outside the gene matches: 6. The length of the CDR3 is 14 residues. Germline-derived CDR1 and CDR2 are SGHAT and FQNNGV.

The V call is TRBV28, the J call TRBJ2-2; 10 bases map to TRBD2. Per germline, CDR1 MDHEN and CDR2 SYDVKM. Trimming at V came to 6 bases and at J to 5 bases, leaving 6 bases not matched to a gene. CDR3 length: 15 residues. CDR3 residues: CASSPSGRGTGELFF. The CDR3 DNA reads TGTGCCAGCAGCCCGAGCGGGAGGGGAACCGGGGAGCTGTTTTTT.

The table lists this clone with many counts. The same CDR3 can be traced to other DNA sequences in this sample. The chain joins TRBV7-9 to TRBJ1-4, with a weak D call TRBD1 (5 bases). CDR3 length: 15 amino acids. CDR1 and CDR2 from the germline V gene are SEHNR and FQNEAQ (reference sequence). V was trimmed by 1 base and J by 8 bases, leaving 14 bases between them. Here the CDR3 DNA reads TGTGCCAGCAGCTTAGAGGCAGGGCGGGGAGAAAAACTGTTTTTT. Amino acids: CASSLEAGRGEKLFF.

V usage is TRBV7-2 and J usage is TRBJ1-2; 8 nucleotides match TRBD1. V gave up 2 bases and J gave up 8 bases; unmatched junction bases: 4. CDR1 is SGHTA and CDR2 is FQGNSA in the germline V gene. The CDR3 length is 13 residues. This chain's CDR3 is CASSLRRGLGYTF. The CDR3 coding sequence is TGTGCCAGCAGCTTACGCAGGGGGCTAGGCTACACCTTC.

This clone turned up a few times. The chain couples TRBV19 to TRBJ2-2, with 7 bases matching TRBD2. The germline CDR1 and CDR2 sequences are LNHDA and SQIVND (reference sequence). The CDR3 is 15 residues long. V was clipped by 5 bases and J by 0 bases; unmatched bases: 3. The CDR3 coding sequence is TGTGCCAGTAGTCGCGGGGGACCGAACACCGGGGAGCTGTTTTTT. Translation: CASSRGGPNTGELFF. Using reference TRBV19 and TRBJ2-2 for the parts outside the CDR3, the full variable domain is DGGITQSPKYLFRKEGQNVTLSCEQNLNHDAMYWYRQDPGQGLRLIYYSQIVNDFQKGDIAEGYSVSREKKESFPLTVTSAQKNPTAFYLCASSRGGPNTGELFFGEGSRLTVL.

The chain joins TRBV6-6 to TRBJ2-7; D possibly corresponds to TRBD1 (5 bases). Trimming stripped 5 bases from V and 3 bases from J, with 14 bases between. CDR3 length: 14 residues. Germline V gene sequence: CDR1 MNHNY, CDR2 SVGAGI (reference sequence). CDR3 sequence: CASSQRQGLYEQYF. The DNA of the CDR3 is TGTGCCAGCAGTCAACGGCAGGGCCTCTACGAGCAGTACTTC.

The chain couples TRBV28 to TRBJ1-3; D unresolved. Germline-derived CDR1 and CDR2 are MDHEN and SYDVKM. V was pared by 5 bases and J by 2 bases, with 10 bases between. This CDR3 is built from 14 residues. Here the CDR3 reads CASSPPGTGNTIYF. The CDR3 bases are TGTGCCAGCAGTCCCCCGGGAACTGGAAACACCATATATTTT.

This rearrangement joins TRBV7-9 to TRBJ1-2, with 11 bases matching TRBD1. CDR1 is SEHNR, CDR2 FQNEAQ, per germline (reference sequence). The length of the CDR3 is 15 residues. V dropped 5 bases and J dropped 2; count of bases not matched to a gene: 4. CDR3 sequence (DNA): TGTGCCAGCAGCCGCTGGACAGGGGGCAACTATGGCTACACCTTC. This gives the protein CASSRWTGGNYGYTF.

The chain links TRBV11-3 to TRBJ2-1, with 7 bases identical to TRBD1. V dropped 0 bases and J dropped 7; count of bases not matched to a gene: 6. The germline V gene encodes CDR1 SGHNT and CDR2 YENEEA. The CDR3 runs to 15 residues. In DNA, the CDR3 is TGTGCCAGCAGCTTAGATTCGGCAGGGGGTAATGAGCAGTTCTTC. Its translation is CASSLDSAGGNEQFF.

This clone was counted a few times. The same CDR3 also results from other DNA sequences found in this sample. The chain has TRBV20-1 and TRBJ2-1; D remains unclear. V was shortened by 3 bases and J by 8 bases, with 5 bases between the two germline ends. Germline CDR1 DFQATT, CDR2 SNEGSKA (reference sequence). The CDR3 spans 10 residues. CDR3 protein: CSASQDEQFF. Written as DNA, the CDR3 is TGCAGTGCTAGCCAGGATGAGCAGTTCTTC.

This clone was seen a single time. The chain carries TRBV18 and TRBJ2-7; 7 nucleotides line up with TRBD2. Trimming took 6 bases from V and 2 from J; bases not matched to a gene: 4. CDR1 and CDR2 (germline): KGHSH, LQKENI. The CDR3 sequence is 13 residues long. For the CDR3, the DNA is TGTGCCAGCTCTCTAGCGGCCCCCTACGAGCAGTACTTC. Protein product: CASSLAAPYEQYF.

The CDR3 nucleotides are TGTGCCAGCAGCTCGCGGGGGGGGCAGGGCTACGAGCAGTACTTC. It codes for CASSSRGGQGYEQYF. The rearrangement links TRBV6-1 to TRBJ2-5; 9 bases map to TRBD2. The J call could be wrong; TRBJ2-7 is a better fit for the DNA end. The CDR3 is 15 residues long. Germline V lookup: CDR1 MNHNS, CDR2 SASEGT.

The gene calls are TRBV10-2 and TRBJ2-7, with 8 bases lining up with TRBD2. The CDR3 is 16 residues long. The ends lost 2 bases at V and 2 bases at J; junction bases unmatched: 8. In germline, CDR1 is WSHSY, CDR2 SAAADI. The CDR3 spells CASSEQELAAPYEQYF. The CDR3 DNA is TGCGCCAGCAGTGAGCAGGAACTAGCGGCGCCCTACGAGCAGTACTTC.

The rearrangement uses TRBV9 and TRBJ2-3, with TRBD2 matching over 7 bases. CDR1 SGDLS and CDR2 YYNGEE come from the germline V gene. This CDR3 has 14 amino acids. Losses at the gene ends were 5 bases for V and 3 bases for J; bases not matched to a gene: 6. The DNA for the CDR3 is TGTGCCAGCAGTCGCGGGGAGGGTACAGATACGCAGTATTTT. Encoded protein: CASSRGEGTDTQYF.

The chain couples TRBV5-1 to TRBJ2-7; 10 bases fit TRBD2. The CDR3 totals 16 residues. With 0 bases clipped from V and 6 bases from J, the junction kept 9 bases outside the gene matches. Germline V CDR1 and CDR2: SGHRS, YFSETQ. The CDR3 bases are TGCGCCAGCAGCTTGGCCGTGTCTAGCGGGAGTACCGAGCAGTACTTC. Amino acid sequence: CASSLAVSSGSTEQYF.

This clone came up a few times. The V and J genes are TRBV30 and TRBJ2-2, with a possible D match to TRBD2 (5 bases). Trimming removed 0 bases from V and 6 bases from J, with 8 bases in between. Germline loops: CDR1 GTSNPN, CDR2 SVGIG (reference sequence). The CDR3 has 13 residues. The CDR3 DNA is TGTGCCTGGAGTGTAAAGGGAGCCGGGGAGCTGTTTTTT. Protein product: CAWSVKGAGELFF.

The chain is built from TRBV7-2 and TRBJ2-2; 9 bases match TRBD2. V shed 3 bases and J 2 bases; nucleotides not matched to a gene: 1. CDR3 length: 15 amino acids. Germline-derived CDR1 and CDR2 are SGHTA and FQGNSA. This CDR3 is CASSFLAGNTGELFF. The CDR3 region has the DNA TGTGCCAGCAGCTTCCTAGCGGGAAACACCGGGGAGCTGTTTTTT.

The chain links TRBV5-6 to TRBJ1-2, with D possibly matching TRBD1 (5 bases). V lost 0 bases, J lost 8 bases, and 20 bases lay in between. This CDR3 is 16 amino acids long. Looked up from germline, CDR1 is SGHDT and CDR2 is YYEEEE. CDR3 sequence reads: CASSLGPGTPGGGYTF. The CDR3 nucleotides are TGTGCCAGCAGCTTGGGCCCCGGGACCCCCGGGGGGGGCTACACCTTC. Complete variable domain (other parts from reference TRBV5-6 and TRBJ1-2): DAGVTQSPTHLIKTRGQQVTLRCSPKSGHDTVSWYQQALGQGPQFIFQYYEEEERQRGNFPDRFSGHQFPNYSSELNVNALLLGDSALYLCASSLGPGTPGGGYTFGSGTRLTVV.

The table lists this clone with a count of one. Other DNA sequences in this specimen translate into the identical CDR3. CDR3 loop: CASSLATSSYEQYF. The CDR3 DNA reads TGTGCCAGCAGCTTGGCGACTAGCTCCTACGAGCAGTACTTC. V and J are TRBV7-2 and TRBJ2-7; tentatively, D is TRBD2 (6 bases). V shed 3 bases and J shed 0 bases, with 9 bases lying between them. This CDR3 region has 14 residues. Germline assignment: CDR1 SGHTA and CDR2 FQGNSA. Full variable domain (remainder filled in from reference TRBV7-2 and TRBJ2-7): GAGVSQSPSNKVTEKGKDVELRCDPISGHTALYWYRQSLGQGLEFLIYFQGNSAPDKSGLPSDRFSAERTGGSVSTLTIQRTQQEDSAVYLCASSLATSSYEQYFGPGTRLTVT.

In DNA, the CDR3 is TGTGCCAGCAGAGTACAGGGTTCCACAGATACGCAGTATTTT. Translating gives CASRVQGSTDTQYF. V gene TRBV28 combines with J gene TRBJ2-3; maybe TRBD1 (6 bases). The CDR3 spans 14 residues. Germline CDR1 and CDR2: MDHEN and SYDVKM. V was shortened by 6 bases and J by 2 bases, with 12 bases between the two germline ends.

This clone showed up just a few times. This chain joins TRBV2 and TRBJ2-7; 8 nucleotides line up with TRBD2. Germline V CDR1 and CDR2: SNHLY, FYNNEI. The CDR3 totals 13 residues. The V segment lost 4 bases and the J segment 5 bases; nucleotides outside the gene matches: 4. This CDR3 is CASSASGYDEQYF. The CDR3, as DNA: TGTGCCAGCAGTGCTAGCGGGTACGACGAGCAGTACTTC.

This clone was seen a single time. The V and J genes are TRBV30 and TRBJ1-3; TRBD1 matches 9 bases. In germline, CDR1 is GTSNPN, CDR2 SVGIG (reference sequence). This CDR3 region has 15 residues. Trimming took 4 bases from V and 0 from J; bases not matched to a gene: 4. In nucleotides, the CDR3 is TGTGCCTGGACGACAGGGGGTTACTCTGGAAACACCATATATTTT. Protein product: CAWTTGGYSGNTIYF.